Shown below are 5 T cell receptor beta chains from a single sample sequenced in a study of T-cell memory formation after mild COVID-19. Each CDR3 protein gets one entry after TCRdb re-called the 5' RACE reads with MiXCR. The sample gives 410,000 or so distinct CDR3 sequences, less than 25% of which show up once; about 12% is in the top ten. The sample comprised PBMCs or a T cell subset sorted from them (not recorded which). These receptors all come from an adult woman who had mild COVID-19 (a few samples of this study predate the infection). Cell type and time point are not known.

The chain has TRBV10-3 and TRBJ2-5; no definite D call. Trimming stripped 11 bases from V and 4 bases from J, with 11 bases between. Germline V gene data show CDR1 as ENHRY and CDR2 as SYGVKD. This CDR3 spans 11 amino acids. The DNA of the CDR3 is TGTGCCTCGGCGGAGCGAGAGACCCAGTACTTC. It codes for CASAERETQYF.

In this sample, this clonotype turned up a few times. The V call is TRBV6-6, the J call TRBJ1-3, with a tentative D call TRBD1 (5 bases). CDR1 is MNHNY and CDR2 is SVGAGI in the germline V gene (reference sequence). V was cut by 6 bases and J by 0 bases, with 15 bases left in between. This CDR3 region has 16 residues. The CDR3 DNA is TGTGCCAGCAGCATAGTGGGGACGGCCTCTGGAAACACCATATATTTT. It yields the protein CASSIVGTASGNTIYF.

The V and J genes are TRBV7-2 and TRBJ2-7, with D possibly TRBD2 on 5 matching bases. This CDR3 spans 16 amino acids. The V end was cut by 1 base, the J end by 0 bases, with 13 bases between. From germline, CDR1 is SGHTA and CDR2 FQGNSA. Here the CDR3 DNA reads TGTGCCAGCAGCTTAGTTTCCGGGGTTATCTCCTACGAGCAGTACTTC. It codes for CASSLVSGVISYEQYF.

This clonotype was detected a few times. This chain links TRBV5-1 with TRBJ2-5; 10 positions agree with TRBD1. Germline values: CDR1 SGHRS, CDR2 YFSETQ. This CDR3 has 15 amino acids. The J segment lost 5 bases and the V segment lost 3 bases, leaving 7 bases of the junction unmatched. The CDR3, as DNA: TGCGCCAGCAGCTCAGGGACAGGGGTCTGGGAGACCCAGTACTTC. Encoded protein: CASSSGTGVWETQYF.

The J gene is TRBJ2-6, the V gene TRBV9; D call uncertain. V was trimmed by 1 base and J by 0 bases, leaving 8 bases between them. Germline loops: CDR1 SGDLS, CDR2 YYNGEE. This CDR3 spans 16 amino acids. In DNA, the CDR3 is TGTGCCAGCAGCGTATTAGGTCCCTCTGGGGCCAACGTCCTGACTTTC. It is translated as CASSVLGPSGANVLTF.